Shown below are 22 T cell receptor delta chains from a single sample sequenced in a study of γδ T cells in repeated Plasmodium falciparum infection. TCRdb re-called the multiplex PCR reads via CATT. The data hold tens of thousands of delta-chain clones, with 0.8% to 1% observed a single time. Bulk repertoires came from Vgamma9/Vdelta2+ or Vdelta2-negative gammadelta T cells flow-sorted from PBMC. The sequenced sample was gamma-delta T cells from blood. The receptors stem from a pool of human donors (malaria-infected and uninfected, not separated).

This clone has only a few counts. The TCRdb protein comes from a much larger clone and disagrees with this DNA's translation at residue 3, likely due to a read error; the protein given here is derived from the DNA. J is TRDJ1 and V is TRDV1; D not resolved. No J gene is reported in TCRdb; it was inferred here by comparing the DNA with germline. Germline CDR1 reads TSWWSYY; CDR2 reads QGS. The CDR3 is made up of 13 amino acids. Trimming took 10 bases from V and 0 from J, leaving 12 bases between them. This CDR3 is CAPRFPYTDKLIF. The CDR3 DNA follows: TGTGCTCCTAGATTCCCATACACCGATAAACTCATCTTT.

This clone was counted only a few times. TCRdb's entry gives the protein of a much larger clone, which mismatches this DNA's translation at residue 13, likely from a read error; the protein reported here is translated from the DNA. There is no J gene call, but TRDV1 is given as the V gene; no check of the table's D call, TRDD3, against the DNA was made. The CDR3 runs 14 residues. Germline values: CDR1 TSWWSYY, CDR2 QGS. The CDR3 bases are TGTGCTCTTGGGGAACCAATTAGGTCCGATAACCTCACCTTT. Translated, it gives CALGEPIRSDNLTF.

The sample holds many counts of this clone. TCRdb shows a much larger clone's protein in place of this DNA's translation, and the two differ at residue 15, likely through a read error; the protein shown is translated from the DNA. This chain links TRDV1 with TRDJ1, with 10 bases that match TRDD3. The germline V gene has CDR1 TSWWSYY and CDR2 QGS. The CDR3 has 17 amino acids. This CDR3 reads CALATLLRGIRSDKPIF. The CDR3 DNA reads as TGTGCTCTTGCGACTCTCCTACGGGGGATACGATCCGATAAACCCATCTTT.

This clone came up a few times. TCRdb attributes to this sequence the protein of a much larger clone, which differs from the DNA translation at residue 5; a read error is likely, and the protein displayed is translated from the DNA. V and J are TRDV2 and TRDJ3, with 8 bases matching TRDD3. The CDR3 contains 23 residues. Germline V lookup: CDR1 GEAIGNYY, CDR2 EKD. Germline trimming cut 3 bases from V and 0 bases from J; bases unmatched to any gene: 21. The CDR3 nucleotides read TGTGCCTGTGACGCCGTCTCCGGGTATACTGGGGGGTTTAGCTCCTGGGACACCCGACAGATGTTTTTC. Residues: CACDAVSGYTGGFSSWDTRQMFF.

Concerning this clone: It differs at one base from a far larger clone, so likely a read error. At the DNA level, this CDR3 is encoded by other sequences in the same sample as well. This chain connects TRDV2 to TRDJ1, with unresolved D. TCRdb does not report a J gene; here it was assigned by matching the DNA to germline references. This CDR3 is built from 18 residues. The germline CDR1 and CDR2 sequences are GEAIGNYY and EKD. CDR3 coding DNA: TGTGCCTGTGACACTTTGCACGCGCGGAGTGAGTACACCGACAAACTCATCTTT. This encodes CACDTLHARSEYTDKLIF.

This clone was counted a few times. A far larger clone is one nucleotide away, so this likely arose from a read error. The same CDR3 is also encoded by other DNA sequences in this sample. The gene calls are TRDV1 and TRDJ1; 9 bases are a match to TRDD2. This CDR3 region has 21 residues. The germline CDR1 and CDR2 sequences are TSWWSYY and QGS. V lost 1 base and J lost 2; bases outside the gene matches: 20. The CDR3 DNA reads as TGTGCTCTTGGGGAACGCCGGTACCTTCCTACGGGGGTCCACTGTACCGATAAACTCATCTTT. Amino acids: CALGERRYLPTGVHCTDKLIF.

This clone turned up a few times. This DNA's translation and the protein TCRdb lists, from a much larger clone, do not match at residue 3, likely due to a read error; the protein shown is translated from the DNA. The chain has TRDV2 and TRDJ2, with TRDD3 matching 7 bases. The J gene, not given by TCRdb, was assigned here from a germline match of the nucleotide sequence. CDR1 and CDR2 (germline): GEAIGNYY, EKD. This CDR3 spans 17 amino acids. The CDR3, as DNA: TGTGCCCGTGACACCGTGGGTGGGGGACCCTTAACAGCACAACTCTTCTTT. This translates into CARDTVGGGPLTAQLFF.

As for this clone: A far bigger clonotype differs at one base, so this is likely a read error. This sample includes further DNA sequences coding for the same CDR3. The chain uses TRDV2 and TRDJ2, with 12 bases identical to TRDD3. TCRdb gives no J gene; it was assigned here by matching the DNA to germline. CDR1 is GEAIGNYY, CDR2 EKD, per germline. The CDR3 is 16 amino acids. The CDR3 here is CACDVLGDTLTAQLFF. The DNA for the CDR3 is TGTGCCTGTGACGTACTGGGGGATACTTTGACAGCTCAACTCTTCTTT.

This clone has a handful of counts. The protein given by TCRdb reflects a much larger clone and differs at residue 19 from this DNA's translation, likely from a read error; the protein shown is the DNA's translation. V gene TRDV1 combines with J gene TRDJ1; TRDD3 matches 10 bases. The CDR3 spans 25 residues. Germline CDR1 and CDR2: TSWWSYY and QGS. V was pared by 0 bases and J by 3 bases, with 31 bases of the junction left unmatched. The CDR3: CALGELPYVAIKIPVLGDAPDKLIF. CDR3 bases: TGTGCTCTTGGGGAACTACCCTATGTCGCCATTAAAATTCCGGTACTGGGGGATGCCCCCGATAAACTCATCTTT.

This clone has a handful of counts. A far larger clone is a single base away, which makes a read error likely. Other DNA sequences in the same sample also yield this CDR3. The rearrangement uses TRDV2 and TRDJ3; D remains ambiguous. TCRdb offers no J gene call, so here the DNA was matched to germline to obtain one. The V gene's germline CDR1 is GEAIGNYY and CDR2 EKD. This CDR3 has 18 residues. The CDR3 DNA reads TGCGCCTGTGACACCGTCACGCCAGGGGCCAGGGACACCCGACAGATGTTTTTC. It codes for CACDTVTPGARDTRQMFF.

In the case of this clone: A single base is all that separates this from a far larger clone, so a read error is likely. Other DNA sequences in this sample translate to the same CDR3. The V and J genes are TRDV1 and TRDJ1; TRDD3 matches 9 bases. TCRdb gives no J gene; it was assigned here by matching the DNA to germline. The CDR3 length is 20 residues. Germline CDR1 is TSWWSYY and CDR2 is QGS. CDR3 bases: TGTGCTCTTGGGGAGGACTTGAAGGGCTGGGGGATCTATCCCACCGGTAAACTCATCTTT. Translation: CALGEDLKGWGIYPTGKLIF.

This clone showed up just a few times. This likely traces to a read error, being one base from a far larger clone. This same CDR3 is encoded by further DNA sequences in the sample. The chain combines TRDV2 with TRDJ1, with TRDD3 as a possible D gene (6 bases). TCRdb records no J gene; here it was assigned by comparing the DNA to germline. Per the germline V gene, CDR1 is GEAIGNYY and CDR2 is EKD. CDR3 length: 15 amino acids. CDR3 DNA: TGCGCCTGTGACGCTTTGGGGGTGGCCAAGGATAAACTCATCTTT. Its translation is CACDALGVAKDKLIF.

This clone was picked up a small number of times. This DNA's translation differs at residue 11 from TCRdb's protein, which comes from a much larger clone; a read error is likely, and the protein shown is translated from the DNA. The chain is built from TRDV3 and TRDJ1; 10 bases map to TRDD3. Matching the DNA to germline supplied the J gene, which TCRdb does not give. Trimming at V came to 1 base and at J to 4 bases, leaving 12 bases not matched to a gene. CDR3 length equals 16 residues. Germline-derived CDR1 and CDR2 are TVYSNPD and GDNSRS (reference sequence). CDR3 sequence (DNA): TGTGCCTTTACCTTCCCTTGGGGGATACCCATCGATAAACTCATCTTT. It translates to CAFTFPWGIPIDKLIF.

This clone was detected a few times. The protein TCRdb gives is from a much larger clone and does not agree with this DNA's translation at residue 15, likely a read error; the protein shown here comes from the DNA. The gene calls are TRDV1 and TRDJ3; 12 bases line up with TRDD3. The J gene was missing in TCRdb and was found by matching the end of the DNA to germline. The CDR3 contains 23 residues. Germline V lookup: CDR1 TSWWSYY, CDR2 QGS. V gave up 2 bases and J gave up 2 bases; unmatched junction bases: 16. The CDR3 is CALGESANDWGIPSPWDTRQMFF. The DNA of the CDR3 is TGTGCTCTTGGGGAATCGGCGAACGACTGGGGGATACCGAGCCCCTGGGACACCCGACAGATGTTTTTC.

This clone showed up many times. The chain uses TRDV1 and TRDJ1; D not certain. With 5 bases removed from V and 4 bases from J, the gap between germline ends came to 14 bases. The CDR3 has 14 amino acids. Germline V lookup: CDR1 TSWWSYY, CDR2 QGS. The CDR3 nucleotides read TGTGCTCTTGGGTTTCGTCGGGCTTGCGATAAACTCATCTTT. Translated: CALGFRRACDKLIF.

As concerns this clone: This likely came from a read error, as a far larger clone is one base away. Other nucleotide sequences from this sample produce the same CDR3. V is TRDV1 and J is TRDJ1; 12 bases map to TRDD3. In the absence of a J gene in TCRdb, the DNA was matched to germline to assign it here. CDR1 TSWWSYY and CDR2 QGS come from the germline V gene. V trimming: 2 bases; J trimming: 5 bases; junction bases outside the gene matches: 21. This CDR3 has 21 residues. This CDR3 is CALGEFTAVLGDTVVMDKLIF. In DNA, the CDR3 is TGTGCTCTTGGGGAATTCACGGCGGTACTGGGGGATACCGTCGTCATGGATAAACTCATCTTT.

This clone was seen more than once but under ten times. TCRdb's protein for this DNA is that of a much larger clone and differs from the translation at residue 20, likely a read error; the protein shown is the DNA translation. No J gene was assigned, while the V gene was called as TRDV1; whether TRDD3, the table's D call, matches the DNA was not checked. This CDR3 is 21 amino acids long. Germline V gives CDR1 TSWWSYY, CDR2 QGS. The CDR3 here is CALGEWNWGIRRPPYTDKLTF. CDR3 in DNA: TGTGCTCTTGGGGAATGGAACTGGGGGATACGTCGGCCACCGTACACCGATAAACTCACCTTT.

This clone was seen a handful of times. The sample has other DNA sequences that encode this CDR3 too. This chain connects TRDV1 to TRDJ1, with TRDD3 matching 8 bases. TCRdb carries no J gene annotation; the J gene was assigned here by matching the DNA with germline. Germline V gene lookup returns CDR1 TSWWSYY and CDR2 QGS. The V gene end was trimmed by 0 bases and the J gene end by 4 bases; junction bases not matched to a gene: 25. The CDR3 spans 22 residues. The CDR3 loop reads CALGELFTYTTKDWGLGDKLIF. CDR3 coding DNA: TGTGCTCTTGGGGAACTGTTTACCTATACCACGAAAGACTGGGGGTTAGGCGATAAACTCATCTTT.

By proportion, this clone is medium-sized. This sample includes further DNA sequences coding for the same CDR3. The chain links TRDV2 to TRDJ1; D is perhaps TRDD2 (9 bases). Germline V lookup: CDR1 GEAIGNYY, CDR2 EKD. The CDR3 spans 25 residues. Trimming stripped 2 bases from V and 2 bases from J, with 44 bases between. CDR3 sequence (DNA): TGTGCCTGTGACAACAGGAACACCTTCCTACTATCGTCCCGGCGGGGGATAGAGTGGACCGATAAACTCATCTTT. This gives the protein CACDNRNTFLLSSRRGIEWTDKLIF.

This clone was counted a few times. A far larger clone differs by one base, so this is likely a read error. Distinct nucleotide sequences in the sample also encode this CDR3. The chain has TRDV1 and TRDJ1, with 9 bases aligning to TRDD3. Here the J gene came from matching the DNA to germline, since TCRdb omits it. The V gene end was trimmed by 9 bases and the J gene end by 4 bases; junction bases not matched to a gene: 24. CDR3 length equals 19 residues. Germline V gives CDR1 TSWWSYY, CDR2 QGS. For the CDR3, the DNA is TGTGCTCTCCGCCTGAATGCTCCTACAACTGGGGGACAAGTCGATAAACTCATCTTT. It translates to CALRLNAPTTGGQVDKLIF.

As concerns this clone: It is likely a read error: a sequence one base away is far more abundant. Other DNA sequences in the sample encode the same CDR3. Called V gene: TRDV1; the J gene was not called. The germline gives CDR1 TSWWSYY, CDR2 QGS. There are 13 residues in the CDR3. CDR3 sequence reads: CALGALLRGPLIF. CDR3 DNA sequence: TGTGCTCTTGGGGCCCTACTTCGTGGACCACTGATCTTT.

This clone turned up a few times. The TCRdb protein comes from a much larger clone and disagrees with this DNA's translation at residue 8, likely due to a read error; the protein given here is derived from the DNA. The chain joins TRDV1 to TRDJ1, with unresolved D. Germline V gives CDR1 TSWWSYY, CDR2 QGS. The CDR3 covers 16 residues. Between the trimmed V and J ends, which lost 3 bases and 0 bases, there was a span of 14 bases. CDR3 sequence (DNA): TGTGCTCTTGGGGACCCATTAATCGGGTACACCGATAAACTCATCTTT. This encodes CALGDPLIGYTDKLIF.